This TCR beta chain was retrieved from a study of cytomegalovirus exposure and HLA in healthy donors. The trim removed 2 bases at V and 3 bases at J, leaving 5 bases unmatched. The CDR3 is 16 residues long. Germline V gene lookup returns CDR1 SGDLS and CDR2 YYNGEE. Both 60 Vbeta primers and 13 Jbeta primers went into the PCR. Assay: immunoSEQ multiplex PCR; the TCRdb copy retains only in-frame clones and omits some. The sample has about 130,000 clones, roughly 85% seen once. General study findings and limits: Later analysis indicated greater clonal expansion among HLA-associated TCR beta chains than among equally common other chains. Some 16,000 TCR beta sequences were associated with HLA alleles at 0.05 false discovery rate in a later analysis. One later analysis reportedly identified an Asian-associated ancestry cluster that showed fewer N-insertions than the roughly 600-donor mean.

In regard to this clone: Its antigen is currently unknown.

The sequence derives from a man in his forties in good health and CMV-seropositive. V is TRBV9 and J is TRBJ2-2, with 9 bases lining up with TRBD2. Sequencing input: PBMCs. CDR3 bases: TGTGCCAGCAGCGTCAGAGCGGGGGGAGACACCGGGGAGCTGTTTTTT. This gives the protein CASSVRAGGDTGELFF.